This T cell receptor beta chain was sequenced during a study of T cell responses to AZD1222 COVID-19 vaccine. Produced via immunoSEQ multiplex PCR; TCRdb's table is partial and in-frame only. The repertoire holds 75,000 to 100,000 clones, with around 88% as singletons. Germline assignment: CDR1 SGHRS and CDR2 YFSETQ. V dropped 1 base and J dropped 5 bases, with 10 bases sitting between them. The CDR3 contains 15 residues. Overall study findings and caveats: Clonal diversity may have been underestimated, and the donors were mostly white British, with more females than males. Among vaccine-associated CD4 TCRs, coverage spanned spike, with dominance at 160-218 and 743-854. Unmutated variant regions reportedly attract nearly half of all spike-specific TCRs.

As for this clone: Its antigen is not identified.

The chain employs TRBV5-1 and TRBJ1-6; D gene unclear. The TCR sequence derives from an adult in good health. Sample: peripheral blood, taken on day 0 of AZD1222 vaccination. DNA of the CDR3: TGCGCCAGCAGCTTGTTCACAGAAGATAATTCACCCCTCCACTTT. Its translation is CASSLFTEDNSPLHF.